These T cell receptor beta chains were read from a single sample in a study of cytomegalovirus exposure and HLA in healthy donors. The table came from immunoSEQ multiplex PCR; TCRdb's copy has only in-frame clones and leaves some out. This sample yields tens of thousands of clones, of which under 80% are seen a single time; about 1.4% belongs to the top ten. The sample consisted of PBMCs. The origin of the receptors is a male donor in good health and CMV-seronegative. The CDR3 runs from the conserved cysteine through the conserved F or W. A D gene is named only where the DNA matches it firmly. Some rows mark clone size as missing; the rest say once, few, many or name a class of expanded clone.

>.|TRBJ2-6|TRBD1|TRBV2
CASKRQGMGSGANVLTF
TGTGCCAGCAAGCGACAGGGTATGGGGTCTGGGGCCAACGTCCTGACTTTC
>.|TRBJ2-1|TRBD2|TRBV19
CASSIVSAGGRRDVRNEQFF
TGTGCCAGTAGTATAGTATCCGCGGGGGGCCGGCGGGACGTTCGCAATGAGCAGTTCTTC
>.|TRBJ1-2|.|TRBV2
CASSPTRRENYGYTF
TGTGCCAGCAGTCCCACAAGAAGGGAGAACTATGGCTACACCTTC
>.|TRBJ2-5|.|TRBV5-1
CAGSLAVGRKETQYF
TGCGCCGGCAGCTTGGCCGTGGGCCGAAAAGAGACCCAGTACTTC
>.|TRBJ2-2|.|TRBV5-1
CASSRPGVGGTGELFF
TGCGCCAGCAGCAGACCAGGGGTTGGGGGCACCGGGGAGCTGTTTTTT
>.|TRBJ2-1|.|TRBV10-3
CAISESRLEGGQGEQFF
TGTGCCATCAGTGAATCGAGGTTGGAGGGGGGGCAAGGTGAGCAGTTCTTC
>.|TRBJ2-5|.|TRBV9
CASSVEPGETQYF
TGTGCCAGCAGCGTAGAGCCAGGAGAGACCCAGTACTTC
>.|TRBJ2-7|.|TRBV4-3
CASSQDRRSSYEQYF
TGCGCCAGCAGCCAAGATCGACGGAGCTCCTACGAGCAGTACTTC
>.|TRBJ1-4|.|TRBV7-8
CASSLGLGEKLFF
TGCGCCAGCAGCTTAGGACTCGGGGAAAAACTGTTTTTT
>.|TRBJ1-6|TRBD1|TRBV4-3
CASSRGQQNSPLHF
TGCGCCAGCAGCCGGGGACAGCAAAATTCACCCCTCCACTTT
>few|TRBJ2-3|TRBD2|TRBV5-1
CASSLLPGLAGVLMGRTQYF
TGCGCCAGCAGCTTGCTACCGGGACTAGCGGGAGTACTTATGGGTAGGACGCAGTATTTT
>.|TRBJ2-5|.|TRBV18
CASSQQPQETQYF
TGTGCCAGCTCACAACAGCCACAAGAGACCCAGTACTTC
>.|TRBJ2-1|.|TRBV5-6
CASSSGTLNEQFF
TGTGCCAGCAGCTCAGGGACACTCAATGAGCAGTTCTTC
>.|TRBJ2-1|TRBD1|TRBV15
CATRVSGGNEQFF
TGTGCCACCAGGGTGTCAGGGGGCAATGAGCAGTTCTTC
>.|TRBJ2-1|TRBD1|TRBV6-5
CASSRGQGGYNEQFF
TGTGCCAGCAGCCGCGGACAGGGCGGTTACAATGAGCAGTTCTTC
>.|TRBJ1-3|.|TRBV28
CASRLELTIYF
TGTGCCAGCAGACTGGAACTAACCATATATTTT
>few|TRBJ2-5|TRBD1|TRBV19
CASSIRQGGETQYF
TGTGCCAGTAGTATCCGACAGGGTGGGGAGACCCAGTACTTC
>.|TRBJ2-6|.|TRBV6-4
CASSDWIRQGDSGANGLTF
TGTGCCAGCAGTGACTGGATACGGCAGGGGGACTCTGGGGCCAACGGCCTGACTTTC
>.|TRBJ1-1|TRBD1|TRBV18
CASSLRGLTEAFF
TGTGCCAGCTCACTCAGGGGGCTCACTGAAGCTTTCTTT
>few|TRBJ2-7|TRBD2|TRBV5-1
CASSFTDLAGDREQYF
TGCGCCAGCAGCTTTACCGATCTAGCGGGAGATCGCGAGCAGTACTTC
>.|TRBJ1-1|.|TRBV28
CASSSAGATGNSGAFF
TGTGCCAGCAGCTCGGCAGGGGCCACAGGGAACTCCGGAGCTTTCTTT
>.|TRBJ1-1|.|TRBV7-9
CASSPQRGDAFF
TGTGCCAGCAGCCCCCAAAGGGGCGACGCTTTCTTT
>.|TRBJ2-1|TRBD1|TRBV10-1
CASSAQQGAPYNEQFF
TGCGCCAGCAGTGCGCAACAGGGGGCTCCCTACAATGAGCAGTTCTTC
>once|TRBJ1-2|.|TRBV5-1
CASPDPDSTNYGYTF
TGCGCCAGCCCTGACCCGGACAGCACTAACTATGGCTACACCTTC
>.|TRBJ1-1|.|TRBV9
CASSVGSGGAFF
TGTGCCAGCAGCGTAGGTTCGGGAGGAGCTTTCTTT
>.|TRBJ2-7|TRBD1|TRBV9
CASSVAGTAYEQYF
TGTGCCAGCAGCGTAGCCGGGACAGCCTACGAGCAGTACTTC
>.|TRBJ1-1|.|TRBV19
CASRTPGTEAFF
TGTGCCAGTAGGACACCCGGCACTGAAGCTTTCTTT
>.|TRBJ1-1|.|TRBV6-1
CASSEFAGVSNTEAFF
TGTGCCAGCAGTGAATTTGCCGGAGTTTCGAACACTGAAGCTTTCTTT
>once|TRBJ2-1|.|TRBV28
CASTTSREQFF
TGTGCCAGCACCACTTCGCGGGAGCAGTTCTTC
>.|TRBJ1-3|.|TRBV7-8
CASSLAVTGSSGNTIYF
TGTGCCAGCAGCTTAGCGGTGACAGGATCCTCTGGAAACACCATATATTTT
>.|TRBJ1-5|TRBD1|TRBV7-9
CSSSLDRGSNQPQHF
TGTTCCAGCAGCTTAGACAGGGGAAGCAACCAGCCCCAGCATTTT
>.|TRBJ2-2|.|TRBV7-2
CASSLLHDQGMGELFF
TGTGCCAGCAGCCTCCTCCACGATCAGGGTATGGGGGAGCTGTTTTTT
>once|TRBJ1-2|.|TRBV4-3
CASSQDGAGYYGYTF
TGCGCCAGCAGCCAAGATGGAGCGGGGTACTATGGCTACACCTTC
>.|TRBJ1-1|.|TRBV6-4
CASSPAPGNTEAFF
TGTGCCAGCAGCCCCGCCCCAGGGAACACTGAAGCTTTCTTT
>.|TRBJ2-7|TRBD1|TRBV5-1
CASSTSNTGAYEQYF
TGCGCCAGCAGCACCTCAAATACAGGGGCCTACGAGCAGTACTTC
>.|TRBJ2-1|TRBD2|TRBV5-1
CASSPLTSGGSNEQFF
TGCGCCAGCAGCCCCTTAACTAGCGGGGGATCGAATGAGCAGTTCTTC
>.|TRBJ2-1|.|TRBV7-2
CASSLSRGNEQFF
TGTGCCAGCAGCCTATCCCGAGGGAATGAGCAGTTCTTC
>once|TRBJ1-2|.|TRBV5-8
CASSLSGRGSYGYTF
TGTGCCAGCAGCTTGAGTGGCAGGGGTTCCTATGGCTACACCTTC
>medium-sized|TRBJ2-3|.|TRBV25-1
CASSEYGSGTDTQYF
TGTGCCAGCAGTGAGTATGGTAGCGGCACAGATACGCAGTATTTT
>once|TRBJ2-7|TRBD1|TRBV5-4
CASSSGDRVVHEQYF
TGTGCCAGCAGCTCAGGGGACAGGGTCGTGCACGAGCAGTACTTC
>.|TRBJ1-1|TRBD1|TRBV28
CASSPPTWTGHTEAFF
TGTGCCAGCAGCCCTCCTACCTGGACAGGGCACACTGAAGCTTTCTTT
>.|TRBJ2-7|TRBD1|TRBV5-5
CASSLLGTASYEQYF
TGTGCCAGCAGCCTGTTAGGGACAGCCTCCTACGAGCAGTACTTC
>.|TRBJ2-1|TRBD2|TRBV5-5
CASSYGTSVTMSFQFF
TGTGCCAGCAGCTACGGGACTAGCGTTACAATGAGCTTTCAGTTCTTC
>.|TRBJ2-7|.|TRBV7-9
CASSPSGASSYEQYF
TGTGCCAGCAGCCCCAGCGGCGCAAGCTCCTACGAGCAGTACTTC
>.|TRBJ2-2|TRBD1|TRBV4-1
CASSRRARWDRDNTGELFF
TGCGCCAGCAGCCGAAGGGCCCGTTGGGACAGGGATAACACCGGGGAGCTGTTTTTT
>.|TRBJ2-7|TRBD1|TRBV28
CASSMPGTGLYEQYF
TGTGCCAGCAGTATGCCCGGGACAGGGCTTTACGAGCAGTACTTC
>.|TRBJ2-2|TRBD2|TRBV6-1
CASSELAGGPGELFF
TGTGCCAGCAGTGAACTAGCGGGAGGGCCCGGGGAGCTGTTTTTT
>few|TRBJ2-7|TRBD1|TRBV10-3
CAISDKGTGVYEQYF
TGTGCCATCAGTGATAAAGGGACAGGAGTTTACGAGCAGTACTTC
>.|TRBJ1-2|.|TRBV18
CASSPRVRGRDGYTF
TGTGCCAGCTCACCACGAGTAAGGGGCCGGGATGGCTACACCTTC
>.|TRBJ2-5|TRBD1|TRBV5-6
CASSWDRGETQYF
TGTGCCAGCAGCTGGGACAGGGGAGAGACCCAGTACTTC